This T cell receptor beta chain was obtained from a study of T cell responses to AZD1222 COVID-19 vaccine. Study information: Second-dose timings of about 4 or about 12 weeks were pooled.

The protocol was immunoSEQ multiplex PCR, while the TCRdb copy is restricted to in-frame clones and leaves out a portion. The data hold roughly 140,000 clones, with approximately 88% observed a single time. This clone was counted between two and nine times. The antigen is not known. V gave up 4 bases and J gave up 3 bases, with 2 bases separating them. From germline, CDR1 is SGHDT and CDR2 YYEEEE. This CDR3 contains 11 residues. Study results and caveats: Donors were mostly white British, more females; clonal diversity possibly underestimated. The reported proportion of spike-specific TCRs targeting unmutated variant regions was nearly half.

The sequence derives from an adult in good health. The material sequenced was peripheral blood, taken on day 0 of AZD1222 vaccination. V is TRBV5-6 and J is TRBJ1-3; D not resolved. CDR3: CASSIGNTIYF. The CDR3, as DNA: TGTGCCAGCAGCATTGGAAACACCATATATTTT.